The 27 T cell receptor beta chains given below trace back to one sample, sequenced in a study of T cell responses to AZD1222 COVID-19 vaccine. Only in-frame clones appear in the TCRdb table, and some are missing; sequencing was by immunoSEQ multiplex PCR. The repertoire includes some 66,000 clones, more than 85% of them detected once, and about 18% sits in the top ten. Material: peripheral blood, obtained on day 0 of AZD1222 vaccination. Receptors were obtained from an adult in good health.

This chain connects TRBV2 to TRBJ1-3; a possible D gene is TRBD1 (6 bases). The CDR3 is 15 residues long. Germline CDR1 is SNHLY and CDR2 is FYNNEI. Deletions cut 6 bases from V and 2 bases from J, with 14 bases between. CDR3 bases: TGTGCCAGCAGCCTTGACAGGTTTGCTGGAAACACCATATATTTT. Amino acid sequence: CASSLDRFAGNTIYF.

The gene calls are TRBV19 and TRBJ1-2; D might be TRBD1 (6 bases). The CDR3 runs to 14 residues. Trimming removed 3 bases from V and 3 bases from J, with 11 bases in between. From germline, CDR1 is LNHDA and CDR2 SQIVND (reference sequence). CDR3 sequence: CASSIQGIDYGYTF. CDR3 bases: TGTGCCAGTAGTATCCAGGGGATTGACTATGGCTACACCTTC.

The gene calls are TRBV7-3 and TRBJ1-5; D gene unclear. In germline, CDR1 is SGHTA, CDR2 FQGTGA. The V and J ends lost 5 bases and 5 bases respectively, with 16 bases between them. The CDR3 loop spans 15 amino acids. CDR3: CASSATYRVDQPQHF. The CDR3 region has the DNA TGTGCCAGCAGCGCAACTTATAGGGTGGATCAGCCCCAGCATTTT.

The rearrangement joins TRBV7-2 to TRBJ2-1, with 7 bases that match TRBD1. This CDR3 has 15 residues. The germline gives CDR1 SGHTA, CDR2 FQGNSA. The V and J ends lost 4 bases and 4 bases, in that order; junction bases with no gene match: 7. The CDR3 region is CASSYWDSFYNEQFF. The CDR3 region has the DNA TGTGCCAGCAGCTATTGGGACAGCTTTTACAATGAGCAGTTCTTC.

The chain recombines TRBV6-5 with TRBJ1-5, with 7 bases fitting TRBD1. J gave up 6 bases and V 5 bases, and 7 bases lay outside the gene matches. Germline V CDR1 and CDR2: MNHEY, SVGAGI. The CDR3 totals 14 residues. CDR3 in amino acids: CASSNRGLTQPQHF. DNA for the CDR3: TGTGCCAGCAGTAACAGGGGTTTGACTCAGCCCCAGCATTTT.

This clone was found a few times. DNA of the CDR3: TGTGCCAGCAGTGTTGACAGGGGGCAAGTGACCGGGGAGCTGTTTTTT. Amino acids: CASSVDRGQVTGELFF. The chain joins TRBV6-1 to TRBJ2-2; TRBD1 matches 10 bases. J lost 5 bases, V lost 4 bases, and 7 bases had no gene match. CDR1 and CDR2 (germline): MNHNS, SASEGT. This CDR3 region has 16 residues.

The V call is TRBV13, the J call TRBJ2-5, with 7 nucleotides matching TRBD2. The germline V gene has CDR1 PRHDT and CDR2 FYEKMQ (reference sequence). V gave up 0 bases and J gave up 5 bases; unmatched junction bases: 3. This CDR3 comprises 14 residues. The chain's CDR3 is CASSLGQGGETQYF. In nucleotides, the CDR3 is TGTGCCAGCAGCTTAGGCCAGGGAGGGGAGACCCAGTACTTC. Drawing the rest from reference TRBV13 and TRBJ2-5, the complete variable domain is AAGVIQSPRHLIKEKRETATLKCYPIPRHDTVYWYQQGPGQDPQFLISFYEKMQSDKGSIPDRFSAQQFSDYHSELNMSSLELGDSALYFCASSLGQGGETQYFGPGTRLLVL.

The chain has TRBV20-1 and TRBJ1-2; 7 bases map to TRBD1. Germline assignment: CDR1 DFQATT and CDR2 SNEGSKA (reference sequence). The CDR3 is made up of 13 amino acids. The V gene end was trimmed by 3 bases and the J gene end by 8 bases; junction bases not matched to a gene: 9. The CDR3 DNA follows: TGCAGTGCTAGTCTCCAGGGGGGGAAAGGCTACACCTTC. It is translated as CSASLQGGKGYTF.

This chain links TRBV13 with TRBJ2-5, with 7 positions matching TRBD1. V lost 8 bases, J lost 5 bases, and 11 bases stayed unmatched. Germline-derived CDR1 and CDR2 are PRHDT and FYEKMQ (reference sequence). The CDR3 runs 14 residues. In nucleotides, the CDR3 is TGTGCCAGCGCGTATAAACAGGGGCGGGAGACCCAGTACTTC. This codes for CASAYKQGRETQYF. Full variable domain (remainder filled in from reference TRBV13 and TRBJ2-5): AAGVIQSPRHLIKEKRETATLKCYPIPRHDTVYWYQQGPGQDPQFLISFYEKMQSDKGSIPDRFSAQQFSDYHSELNMSSLELGDSALYFCASAYKQGRETQYFGPGTRLLVL.

This sequence joins TRBV7-2 and TRBJ2-1, with 8 bases fitting TRBD1. Trimming at V came to 6 bases and at J to 6 bases, leaving 4 bases not matched to a gene. Looked up from germline, CDR1 is SGHTA and CDR2 is FQGNSA. CDR3 length: 13 amino acids. CDR3 bases: TGTGCCAGCAGGACAACAGGGGGCAATGAGCAGTTCTTC. It is translated as CASRTTGGNEQFF.

The gene calls are TRBV19 and TRBJ1-6, with 7 nucleotides matching TRBD1. The CDR3 loop spans 13 amino acids. Germline assignment: CDR1 LNHDA and CDR2 SQIVND (reference sequence). V shed 3 bases and J 14 bases; nucleotides not matched to a gene: 7. In DNA form, the CDR3 reads TGTGCCAGTAGTATGACAGGGATTGAATCCCTCCACTTT. Translated, it gives CASSMTGIESLHF. Variable domain in full (rest from reference TRBV19 and TRBJ1-6): DGGITQSPKYLFRKEGQNVTLSCEQNLNHDAMYWYRQDPGQGLRLIYYSQIVNDFQKGDIAEGYSVSREKKESFPLTVTSAQKNPTAFYLCASSMTGIESLHFGNGTRLTVT.

The chain has TRBV19 and TRBJ2-2; 8 nucleotides match TRBD1. V shed 10 bases and J 2 bases; nucleotides not matched to a gene: 6. This CDR3 region has 14 residues. Germline assignment: CDR1 LNHDA and CDR2 SQIVND (reference sequence). The CDR3 loop is CATRDRGNTGELFF. CDR3 DNA: TGTGCCACTAGAGACAGGGGCAACACCGGGGAGCTGTTTTTT.

As DNA, the CDR3 is TGTGCCAGCCTCCCGGTTGTATGGACTAGCGGCTACAATGAGCAGTTCTTC. This codes for CASLPVVWTSGYNEQFF. The V call is TRBV28, the J call TRBJ2-1; 10 bases are shared with TRBD2. V was clipped by 8 bases and J by 3 bases; unmatched bases: 13. CDR3 length: 17 residues. The germline V gene encodes CDR1 MDHEN and CDR2 SYDVKM. Based on the CDR3 plus reference TRBV28 and TRBJ2-1, the full variable domain is DVKVTQSSRYLVKRTGEKVFLECVQDMDHENMFWYRQDPGLGLRLIYFSYDVKMKEKGDIPEGYSVSREKKERFSLILESASTNQTSMYLCASLPVVWTSGYNEQFFGPGTRLTVL.

This sequence joins TRBV6-5 and TRBJ1-1; perhaps TRBD1 as D (5 bases). V lost 3 bases to trimming and J lost 5 bases, with 7 bases between them. The germline V gene encodes CDR1 MNHEY and CDR2 SVGAGI. This CDR3 contains 12 residues. CDR3 protein: CASSYGGTEAFF. CDR3 nucleotides: TGTGCCAGCAGTTATGGGGGAACTGAAGCTTTCTTT.

The chain is built from TRBV4-1 and TRBJ1-2; D unresolved. V lost 4 bases, J lost 3 bases, and 12 bases lay in between. The germline V gene encodes CDR1 MGHRA and CDR2 YSYEKL. The CDR3 is made up of 14 amino acids. CDR3 loop: CASSLTDGDYGYTF. CDR3 nucleotide sequence: TGCGCCAGCAGCCTGACGGACGGAGACTATGGCTACACCTTC.

This chain links TRBV18 with TRBJ2-7; 12 bases match TRBD1. V dropped 6 bases and J dropped 6; count of bases not matched to a gene: 9. CDR1 and CDR2 (germline): KGHSH, LQKENI. This CDR3 is 15 amino acids long. The DNA of the CDR3 is TGTGCCAGCTCCCCGACCGGGACAGGGGGCCGCGAGCAGTACTTC. This sequence encodes CASSPTGTGGREQYF.

The chain carries TRBV4-3 and TRBJ1-1; tentatively, D is TRBD1 (5 bases). V gave up 4 bases and J gave up 4 bases, with 7 bases separating them. Looked up from germline, CDR1 is LGHNA and CDR2 is YSLEER. The CDR3 is 12 residues long. The CDR3 loop reads CASSRGGTEAFF. The CDR3 nucleotides read TGCGCCAGCAGCCGCGGGGGCACTGAAGCTTTCTTT.

The J gene is TRBJ2-5, the V gene TRBV5-6, with 8 bases matching TRBD2. The CDR3 covers 14 residues. CDR1 SGHDT and CDR2 YYEEEE come from the germline V gene. V was clipped by 2 bases and J by 2 bases; unmatched bases: 2. The CDR3: CASSLGTRQETQYF. The CDR3 bases are TGTGCCAGCAGCTTAGGGACTAGGCAAGAGACCCAGTACTTC.

The chain carries TRBV6-1 and TRBJ1-2, with 7 nucleotides matching TRBD1. This CDR3 is built from 16 residues. V gave up 3 bases and J gave up 4 bases; unmatched junction bases: 11. Germline CDR1 MNHNS, CDR2 SASEGT. The CDR3 region is CASSDRDREFLYGYTF. The DNA for the CDR3 is TGTGCCAGCAGTGACCGGGACAGAGAGTTTCTCTATGGCTACACCTTC.

This clone was counted between two and nine times. The chain employs TRBV7-2 and TRBJ2-7; D call uncertain. The CDR3 length is 13 residues. Germline lookup yields CDR1 SGHTA and CDR2 FQGNSA. Trimming took 5 bases from V and 0 from J, leaving 8 bases between them. The CDR3 loop is CASSPPGSYEQYF. CDR3 coding DNA: TGTGCCAGCAGCCCCCCAGGCTCCTACGAGCAGTACTTC.

The gene calls are TRBV6-6 and TRBJ2-2; 13 positions agree with TRBD2. The J segment lost 2 bases and the V segment lost 5 bases, leaving 11 bases of the junction unmatched. Per germline, CDR1 MNHNY and CDR2 SVGAGI (reference sequence). The CDR3 is 19 amino acids. CDR3 sequence (DNA): TGTGCCAGCAGTCAGGGGCTGGGACTAGCGGGGACCAACACCGGGGAGCTGTTTTTT. This encodes CASSQGLGLAGTNTGELFF.

The rearrangement links TRBV19 to TRBJ1-1; a weak D match, TRBD1 (5 bases). Trimming removed 3 bases at V and 3 bases at J, with 17 bases between. The CDR3 contains 16 residues. Per the germline V gene, CDR1 is LNHDA and CDR2 is SQIVND (reference sequence). CDR3 sequence: CASSIGGKVGDTEAFF. CDR3 DNA: TGTGCCAGTAGTATTGGGGGGAAAGTTGGGGACACTGAAGCTTTCTTT.

The J gene is TRBJ1-6, the V gene TRBV6-5; 8 bases line up with TRBD1. The CDR3 has 14 amino acids. V shed 6 bases, J shed 9 bases, and the junction held 7 bases outside the gene matches. Germline V CDR1 and CDR2: MNHEY, SVGAGI. In DNA, the CDR3 is TGTGCCAGCAGCCGCAGGGGGCTAGGTTCACCCCTCCACTTT. It is translated as CASSRRGLGSPLHF.

This clone is a singleton in its sample. The chain uses TRBV6-5 and TRBJ2-5; TRBD1 might be the D (6 bases). The germline V gene encodes CDR1 MNHEY and CDR2 SVGAGI. The CDR3 sequence is 13 residues long. V lost 0 bases to trimming and J lost 4 bases, with 6 bases between them. CDR3 residues: CASSYSRGETQYF. In nucleotides, the CDR3 is TGTGCCAGCAGTTACTCCAGGGGAGAGACCCAGTACTTC.

This chain connects TRBV5-1 to TRBJ2-1; D remains unclear. The CDR3 is 17 amino acids. V dropped 0 bases and J dropped 3 bases, with 16 bases sitting between them. Germline V lookup: CDR1 SGHRS, CDR2 YFSETQ. The CDR3 reads CASSLELSSTNYNEQFF. CDR3 sequence (DNA): TGCGCCAGCAGCTTGGAGCTCAGCTCTACCAACTACAATGAGCAGTTCTTC.

In its sample, this clone was seen a few times. The rearrangement joins TRBV6-2 or TRBV6-3 to TRBJ1-2, with a tentative D call TRBD1 (5 bases). Per germline, CDR1 MNHEY and CDR2 SVGEGT. Deletions cut 0 bases from V and 4 bases from J, with 9 bases between. The CDR3 runs to 14 residues. The CDR3 DNA follows: TGTGCCAGCAGTTACTCGAGACAGAGCTATGGCTACACCTTC. Protein product: CASSYSRQSYGYTF.

The gene calls are TRBV9 and TRBJ2-3, with D tentatively TRBD2 (5 bases). Germline loops: CDR1 SGDLS, CDR2 YYNGEE. V lost 0 bases and J 4 bases, leaving 12 bases between the germline ends. The CDR3 has 15 residues. Here the CDR3 reads CASSVGRSEADTQYF. DNA of the CDR3: TGTGCCAGCAGCGTAGGGAGGTCTGAAGCAGATACGCAGTATTTT.